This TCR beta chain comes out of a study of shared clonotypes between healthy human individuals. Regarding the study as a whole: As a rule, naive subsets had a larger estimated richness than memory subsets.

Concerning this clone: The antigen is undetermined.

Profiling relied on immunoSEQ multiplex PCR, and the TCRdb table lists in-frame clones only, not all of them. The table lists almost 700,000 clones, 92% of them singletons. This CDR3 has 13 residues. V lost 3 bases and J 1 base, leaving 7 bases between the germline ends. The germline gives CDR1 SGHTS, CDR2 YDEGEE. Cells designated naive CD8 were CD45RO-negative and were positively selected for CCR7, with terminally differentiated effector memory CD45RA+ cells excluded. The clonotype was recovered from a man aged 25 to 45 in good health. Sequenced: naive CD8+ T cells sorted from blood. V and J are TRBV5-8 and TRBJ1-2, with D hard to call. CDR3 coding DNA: TGTGCCAGCAGCTGGAAAAATAACTATGGCTACACCTTC. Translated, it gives CASSWKNNYGYTF.